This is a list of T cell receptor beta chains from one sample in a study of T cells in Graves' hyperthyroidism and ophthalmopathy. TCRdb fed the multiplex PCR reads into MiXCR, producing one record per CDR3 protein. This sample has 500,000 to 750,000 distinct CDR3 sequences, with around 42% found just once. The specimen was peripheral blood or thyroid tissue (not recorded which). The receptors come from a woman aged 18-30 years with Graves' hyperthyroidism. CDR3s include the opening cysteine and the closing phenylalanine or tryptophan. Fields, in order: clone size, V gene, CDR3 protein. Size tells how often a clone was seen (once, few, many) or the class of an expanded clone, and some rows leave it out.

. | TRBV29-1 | CSPPGQGVNQETQYF
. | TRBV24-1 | CATSESGTSAQPQHF
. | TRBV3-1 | CASSHGELFF
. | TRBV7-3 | CASSFLAGASYNEQFF
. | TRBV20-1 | CSAPTGGRGAFF
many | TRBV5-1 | CASKPGGSGNTEAFF
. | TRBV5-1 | CASSWAGTNYGYTF
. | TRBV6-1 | CASSEAGTETQYF
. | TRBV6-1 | CASSESETGNYGYTF
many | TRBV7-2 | CASSRTAEETQYF
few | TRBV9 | CASSLNRHSGNTIYF
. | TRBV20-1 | CSARTVGNSPLHF
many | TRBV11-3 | CASSPDRGSYGYTF
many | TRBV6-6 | CASSYVGGHQPQHF
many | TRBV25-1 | CASSDSRVFVSGNTIYF
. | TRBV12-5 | CASGSRGGYTF
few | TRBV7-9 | CASSLARTGISYGYTF
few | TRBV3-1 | CASSQYKGTGGYHF
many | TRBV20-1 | CSARAAQGGRETQYF
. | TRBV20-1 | CSARRDTSYNEQFF
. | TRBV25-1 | CASSEWRAGTEKLFF
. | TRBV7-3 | CASSYGLAGGYNEQFF
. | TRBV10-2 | CASIPTSGSADTQYF
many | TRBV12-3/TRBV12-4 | CASSLRQGAFF
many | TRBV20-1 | CSATEGLFGYEQYF
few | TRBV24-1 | CATSGLYGTQYF
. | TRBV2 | CASSERTGGDTIYF
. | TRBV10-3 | CAISESTPPRELFF
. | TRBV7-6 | CASSAADQGAASYEQYF
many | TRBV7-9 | CASSLDADGWEKLFF
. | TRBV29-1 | CSVKGVNTEAFF
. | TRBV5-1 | CASSLGADTNTEAFF
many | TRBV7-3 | CASSPDSNTEAFF
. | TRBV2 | CASSESLVAGEVYEQYF
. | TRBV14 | CASSLYYSRSTDTQYF
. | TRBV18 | CASSPPQKNTEAFF
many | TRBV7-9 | CASSYGTSPENQYF
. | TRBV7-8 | CASSQRSSEQFF
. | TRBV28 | CASSRFGRPGEAFF
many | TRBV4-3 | CASSQDRRGGTPTNEKLFF
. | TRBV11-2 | CASSRGQGAEQYF
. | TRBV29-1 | CSVATPPTGLPEAFF
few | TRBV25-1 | CASSERIHPNIQYF
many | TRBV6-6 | CASSAVGEQYF
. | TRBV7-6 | CASSYGVTLAGGSEQFF
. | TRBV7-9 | CASSLAQPGTGEYF
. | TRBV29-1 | CSVEDRDNYGYTF
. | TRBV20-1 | CSASQGRGNQPQHF
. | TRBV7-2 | CASSFLTQYF
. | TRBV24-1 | CATKNLAGEQFF